This passage covers 24 T cell receptor beta chains from one sample sequenced in a study of blood T cell repertoires in COVID-19. Sequenced by immunoSEQ multiplex PCR; TCRdb stores in-frame clones only, minus some. The sample comprises over 250,000 clones, 87% of which are singletons, and over 1.2% rests with the top ten. Source material: peripheral blood. The receptors stem from a woman between 35 and 50 years old who had recovered from COVID-19.

The CDR3 protein is CASSLGQANGNTIYF. The CDR3, as DNA: TGCGCCAGCAGCTTGGGACAGGCAAATGGAAACACCATATATTTT. V usage is TRBV5-1 and J usage is TRBJ1-3; maybe TRBD1 (6 bases). Trimming cost V 0 bases and J 3 bases, with 10 bases left between them. The V gene's germline CDR1 is SGHRS and CDR2 YFSETQ. This CDR3 has 15 amino acids.

The chain uses TRBV10-2 and TRBJ2-5; D unresolved. V lost 4 bases and J 1 base, leaving 13 bases between the germline ends. There are 15 residues in the CDR3. Germline assignment: CDR1 WSHSY and CDR2 SAAADI. DNA for the CDR3: TGCGCCAGCAGTGTGACGCACTACATCCAAGAGACCCAGTACTTC. Translated, it gives CASSVTHYIQETQYF.

V usage is TRBV19 and J usage is TRBJ1-6; 9 nucleotides match TRBD1. The J segment lost 11 bases and the V segment lost 3 bases, leaving 5 bases of the junction unmatched. Germline CDR1 and CDR2: LNHDA and SQIVND (reference sequence). The CDR3 consists of 14 residues. CDR3: CASSIGTGRAPLHF. Here the CDR3 DNA reads TGTGCCAGTAGTATCGGGACAGGGCGCGCACCCCTCCACTTT.

This clone was seen just once. The rearrangement links TRBV3-1 (or the pseudogene TRBV3-2) to TRBJ1-4; D remains ambiguous. The CDR3 is 14 amino acids. V lost 4 bases, J lost 3 bases, and 9 bases lay in between. CDR1 and CDR2 (germline): LGHDT, YNNKEL (reference sequence). CDR3 coding DNA: TGTGCCAGCAGCCTAAAGGCGGCTAATGAAAAACTGTTTTTT. Residues: CASSLKAANEKLFF.

A word on this clone: Other DNA sequences in this sample translate to the same CDR3. The V and J genes are TRBV18 and TRBJ2-7; 13 bases map to TRBD2. The CDR3 extends over 15 amino acids. Per germline, CDR1 KGHSH and CDR2 LQKENI. V was pared by 3 bases and J by 2 bases, with 1 base of the junction left unmatched. CDR3 DNA: TGTGCCAGCTCACCGGGACTAGCGGGGACCTACGAGCAGTACTTC. It encodes CASSPGLAGTYEQYF.

The CDR3 region is CASSLEASSETQYF. CDR3 sequence (DNA): TGTGCCAGCAGCTTGGAAGCTAGCTCGGAGACCCAGTACTTC. J is TRBJ2-5 and V is TRBV5-4, with a weak D call TRBD2 (5 bases). V gave up 0 bases and J gave up 5 bases, with 11 bases separating them. CDR3 length: 14 amino acids. Looked up from germline, CDR1 is SGHNT and CDR2 is YYREEE (reference sequence).

V gene TRBV11-2 combines with J gene TRBJ1-2, with 7 positions matching TRBD1. V trimming: 3 bases; J trimming: 3 bases; junction bases outside the gene matches: 13. This CDR3 region has 17 residues. Germline values: CDR1 SGHAT, CDR2 FQNNGV. CDR3 in amino acids: CASSFFIVLTGDYGYTF. The CDR3 DNA sequence: TGTGCCAGCAGCTTTTTCATTGTCCTAACAGGGGACTATGGCTACACCTTC.

The chain is built from TRBV27 and TRBJ1-1, with D possibly TRBD1 on 5 matching bases. This CDR3 has 15 amino acids. Germline CDR1 MNHEY, CDR2 SMNVEV (reference sequence). The ends were cut back, 2 bases at V and 5 bases at J, with 15 bases in the middle. The CDR3 protein is CASSLVGEVRTEAFF. The CDR3 nucleotides are TGTGCCAGCAGTTTAGTAGGGGAGGTTAGGACTGAAGCTTTCTTT.

For the CDR3, the DNA is TGCGCCAGCAGCCCCGGGACAGGAGTAGGAAATACTGAAGCTTTCTTT. Its translation: CASSPGTGVGNTEAFF. The rearrangement joins TRBV5-1 to TRBJ1-1, with 8 nucleotides matching TRBD1. V was clipped by 4 bases and J by 5 bases; unmatched bases: 13. The CDR3 length is 16 residues. From germline, CDR1 is SGHRS and CDR2 YFSETQ.

CDR3 protein: CASSSAPQGANTEAFF. The CDR3, as DNA: TGTGCCAGCAGCTCCGCCCCCCAGGGGGCCAACACTGAAGCTTTCTTT. The chain recombines TRBV7-9 with TRBJ1-1, with 8 nucleotides matching TRBD1. CDR1 is SEHNR and CDR2 is FQNEAQ in the germline V gene (reference sequence). This CDR3 comprises 16 residues. The V segment lost 4 bases and the J segment 2 bases; nucleotides outside the gene matches: 9.

This clone occurred many times. The same CDR3 also results from other DNA sequences found in this sample. This sequence joins TRBV2 and TRBJ2-3, with D possibly matching TRBD1 (6 bases). Trimming removed 11 bases from V and 2 bases from J, with 26 bases in between. From germline, CDR1 is SNHLY and CDR2 FYNNEI. There are 17 residues in the CDR3. The CDR3 region is CAPGRALRAGDTDTQYF. The CDR3, as DNA: TGTGCCCCGGGTAGAGCCCTCCGGGCAGGGGACACAGATACGCAGTATTTT.

With respect to this clone: One end of the junction does not line up with germline, which may come from a read error. Distinct nucleotide sequences in the sample also encode this CDR3. The chain couples TRBV5-1 to TRBJ2-7; 12 nucleotides line up with TRBD1. The CDR3 has 14 amino acids. Germline V CDR1 and CDR2: SGHRS, YFSETQ. DNA of the CDR3: TGTGCCAGCAGCTTATGGGACAGGGGGCTCGAGCAGTACTTC. Translating it yields CASSLWDRGLEQYF.

The V and J genes are TRBV5-8 and TRBJ2-2; possible D gene TRBD2, 7 bases. The CDR3 is made up of 14 amino acids. Per the germline V gene, CDR1 is SGHTS and CDR2 is YDEGEE. The V gene lost 9 bases and the J gene lost 5 bases, with 17 bases spanning the gap. CDR3 sequence (DNA): TGTGCCACCAGAGGGGGAGGGAGGACCGGGGAGCTGTTTTTT. Its protein is CATRGGGRTGELFF.

The V call is TRBV13, the J call TRBJ2-5; 8 bases are shared with TRBD1. V was pared by 5 bases and J by 7 bases, with 12 bases of the junction left unmatched. Germline CDR1 and CDR2: PRHDT and FYEKMQ (reference sequence). The CDR3 has 15 residues. CDR3 sequence: CASSPGQGTLGTQYF. DNA for the CDR3: TGTGCCAGCAGCCCCGGACAGGGCACATTGGGGACCCAGTACTTC.

The CDR3 sequence is CAWSPTGNTEAFF. In DNA, the CDR3 is TGTGCCTGGAGTCCCACAGGGAACACTGAAGCTTTCTTT. The J gene is TRBJ1-1, the V gene TRBV30; D possibly corresponds to TRBD1 (5 bases). V was clipped by 2 bases and J by 1 base, with 8 bases between them. Per the germline V gene, CDR1 is GTSNPN and CDR2 is SVGIG (reference sequence). This CDR3 comprises 13 residues.

V usage is TRBV9 and J usage is TRBJ2-7; 13 bases fit TRBD2. CDR3 length: 18 amino acids. The trim removed 4 bases at V and 0 bases at J, leaving 10 bases unmatched. Germline V gives CDR1 SGDLS, CDR2 YYNGEE. The CDR3 is CASSPWTSGGLSSYEQYF. CDR3 coding DNA: TGTGCCAGCAGCCCTTGGACTAGCGGGGGTCTCAGCTCCTACGAGCAGTACTTC.

The chain links TRBV6-4 to TRBJ2-7, with 9 bases that match TRBD1. Germline loops: CDR1 MRHNA, CDR2 SNTAGT. The CDR3 contains 12 residues. Trimming removed 4 bases from V and 5 bases from J; junction bases left unmatched: 0. CDR3 sequence reads: CASSGDRDEQYF. CDR3 DNA sequence: TGTGCCAGCAGTGGGGACAGGGACGAGCAGTACTTC.

This sequence joins TRBV6-5 and TRBJ1-6, with D possibly TRBD1 on 6 matching bases. This CDR3 is built from 15 residues. V shed 2 bases and J shed 6 bases, with 11 bases lying between them. Germline V CDR1 and CDR2: MNHEY, SVGAGI. The CDR3 sequence is CASSYLGGLNSPLHF. The CDR3 nucleotides read TGTGCCAGCAGTTACCTGGGGGGGCTTAATTCACCCCTCCACTTT.

In DNA, the CDR3 is TGTGCCACCTCCCGACAGGGAAGTTCCTACGAGCAGTACTTC. Its protein is CATSRQGSSYEQYF. The chain carries TRBV19 and TRBJ2-7; 7 bases line up with TRBD1. This CDR3 has 14 amino acids. The germline gives CDR1 LNHDA, CDR2 SQIVND (reference sequence). V shed 10 bases, J shed 1 base, and the junction held 10 bases outside the gene matches. The full variable domain, rest sourced from reference TRBV19 and TRBJ2-7, is DGGITQSPKYLFRKEGQNVTLSCEQNLNHDAMYWYRQDPGQGLRLIYYSQIVNDFQKGDIAEGYSVSREKKESFPLTVTSAQKNPTAFYLCATSRQGSSYEQYFGPGTRLTVT.

This clone was seen just once. Written as DNA, the CDR3 is TGTGCCAGCTCACCAGACAGCTACACCTTC. It specifies CASSPDSYTF. The genes are TRBV18 and TRBJ1-2; D remains unclear. The CDR3 has 10 amino acids. The germline V gene encodes CDR1 KGHSH and CDR2 LQKENI. V was pared by 2 bases and J by 9 bases, with 4 bases between. Full variable domain (missing parts from reference TRBV18 and TRBJ1-2): NAGVMQNPRHLVRRRGQEARLRCSPMKGHSHVYWYRQLPEEGLKFMVYLQKENIIDESGMPKERFSAEFPKEGPSILRIQQVVRGDSAAYFCASSPDSYTFGSGTRLTVV.

This chain joins TRBV19 and TRBJ1-2; TRBD1 aligns across 7 bases. Germline V lookup: CDR1 LNHDA, CDR2 SQIVND (reference sequence). This CDR3 is 12 amino acids long. With 6 bases clipped from V and 4 bases from J, the junction kept 2 bases outside the gene matches. The CDR3: CASSDRVYGYTF. CDR3 DNA sequence: TGTGCCAGTAGCGACAGGGTCTATGGCTACACCTTC. Full variable domain (outside the CDR3, taken from reference TRBV19 and TRBJ1-2): DGGITQSPKYLFRKEGQNVTLSCEQNLNHDAMYWYRQDPGQGLRLIYYSQIVNDFQKGDIAEGYSVSREKKESFPLTVTSAQKNPTAFYLCASSDRVYGYTFGSGTRLTVV.

The chain is built from TRBV28 and TRBJ1-1, with TRBD1 identical over 10 bases. The germline V gene has CDR1 MDHEN and CDR2 SYDVKM. V lost 1 base to trimming and J lost 3 bases; unmatched junction nucleotides: 5. This CDR3 is built from 16 residues. In DNA form, the CDR3 reads TGTGCCAGCAGTTTATTGACAGGGGGCCCGTACACTGAAGCTTTCTTT. As protein: CASSLLTGGPYTEAFF. The variable domain in full, completed from reference TRBV28 and TRBJ1-1, reads DVKVTQSSRYLVKRTGEKVFLECVQDMDHENMFWYRQDPGLGLRLIYFSYDVKMKEKGDIPEGYSVSREKKERFSLILESASTNQTSMYLCASSLLTGGPYTEAFFGQGTRLTVV.

This rearrangement joins TRBV6-5 to TRBJ1-5; no clear D. Per germline, CDR1 MNHEY and CDR2 SVGAGI. V lost 6 bases, J lost 3 bases, and 12 bases lay in between. The CDR3 has 14 amino acids. The CDR3 protein is CASSPGGTNQPQHF. In DNA, the CDR3 is TGTGCCAGCAGCCCCGGCGGAACCAATCAGCCCCAGCATTTT.

V gene TRBV3-1 (or the pseudogene TRBV3-2) combines with J gene TRBJ1-2, with D hard to call. The CDR3 has 13 amino acids. The V and J ends lost 3 bases and 5 bases respectively, with 10 bases between them. The germline gives CDR1 LGHDT, CDR2 YNNKEL (reference sequence). The CDR3 sequence: CASSHMTGYGYTF. The CDR3 DNA follows: TGTGCCAGCAGCCATATGACGGGGTATGGCTACACCTTC.